What follows are 22 T cell receptor beta chains derived from one specimen sequenced in a study of blood T cell repertoires in COVID-19. Using immunoSEQ multiplex PCR, the repertoire was profiled, and TCRdb retains in-frame clones only, with some absent. The table records more than 100,000 clones, 90% of them present only once. Sample: peripheral blood. The receptor source for this set is an older woman with COVID-19, enrolled during active disease.

V usage is TRBV3-1 (or the pseudogene TRBV3-2) and J usage is TRBJ1-4; no firm D call. The CDR3 runs to 13 residues. Trimming took 0 bases from V and 8 from J, leaving 7 bases between them. Germline V gene data show CDR1 as LGHDT and CDR2 as YNNKEL (reference sequence). The CDR3, as DNA: TGTGCCAGCAGCCAAGAGAGTGAAGAAAAACTGTTTTTT. Residues: CASSQESEEKLFF.

This chain joins TRBV4-1 and TRBJ1-4, with D perhaps matching TRBD1 (5 bases). Germline CDR1 is MGHRA and CDR2 is YSYEKL. The V end lost 2 bases, the J end lost 1 base, and 14 bases lay between the germline ends. The CDR3 contains 17 residues. CDR3 nucleotides: TGCGCCAGCAGCCAACCGACAGCCGCTAGAACTAATGAAAAACTGTTTTTT. It is translated as CASSQPTAARTNEKLFF.

The chain employs TRBV6-5 and TRBJ2-5, with D uncertain. The CDR3 covers 13 residues. Trimming removed 6 bases from V and 2 bases from J, with 10 bases in between. Germline CDR1 MNHEY, CDR2 SVGAGI. CDR3 DNA: TGTGCCAGCAGCCCCGAGGTGCAAGAGACCCAGTACTTC. Protein product: CASSPEVQETQYF.

V is TRBV11-3 and J is TRBJ2-2, with a possible D match to TRBD2 (6 bases). Trimming took 5 bases from V and 6 from J, leaving 16 bases between them. Germline lookup yields CDR1 SGHNT and CDR2 YENEEA. The CDR3 totals 15 residues. CDR3 nucleotide sequence: TGTGCCAGCAGCCCGACTAGGGCGGCGGCCGGGGAGCTGTTTTTT. Residues: CASSPTRAAAGELFF. The full variable domain, completed using reference TRBV11-3 and TRBJ2-2, is EAGVVQSPRYKIIEKKQPVAFWCNPISGHNTLYWYLQNLGQGPELLIRYENEEAVDDSQLPKDRFSAERLKGVDSTLKIQPAELGDSAVYLCASSPTRAAAGELFFGEGSRLTVL.

This chain links TRBV19 with TRBJ2-1, with D possibly being TRBD1 (6 bases). The V gene lost 7 bases and the J gene lost 5 bases, with 15 bases spanning the gap. The CDR3 is 14 amino acids. In germline, CDR1 is LNHDA, CDR2 SQIVND (reference sequence). The CDR3 sequence: CASKDPGQHNEQFF. The CDR3 DNA reads as TGTGCCAGTAAAGATCCAGGACAGCACAATGAGCAGTTCTTC.

The V call is TRBV25-1, the J call TRBJ1-1; TRBD1 aligns across 12 bases. The CDR3 spans 13 residues. Trimming at V came to 6 bases and at J to 8 bases, leaving 4 bases not matched to a gene. Germline V gene data show CDR1 as MGHDK and CDR2 as SYGVNS. The CDR3 protein is CASSAGTGGEAFF. The CDR3 coding sequence is TGTGCCAGCAGCGCGGGGACAGGGGGCGAAGCTTTCTTT.

V usage is TRBV27 and J usage is TRBJ2-7, with TRBD1 matching 12 bases. Germline V gene data show CDR1 as MNHEY and CDR2 as SMNVEV (reference sequence). This CDR3 contains 14 residues. J was trimmed by 6 bases and V by 6 bases; bases with no gene match: 6. DNA of the CDR3: TGTGCCAGCAGCCCGGGACAGGGGGCCCGCGAGCAGTACTTC. Encoded protein: CASSPGQGAREQYF.

This chain connects TRBV9 to TRBJ2-1; 7 nucleotides align to TRBD2. The CDR3 sequence is 16 residues long. Germline CDR1 SGDLS, CDR2 YYNGEE. V shed 0 bases and J 0 bases; nucleotides not matched to a gene: 3. CDR3 in amino acids: CASSVASGISYNEQFF. CDR3 sequence (DNA): TGTGCCAGCAGCGTAGCCAGCGGGATCTCCTACAATGAGCAGTTCTTC.

The chain carries TRBV27 and TRBJ2-3; 10 nucleotides agree with TRBD2. CDR3 size: 17 residues. CDR1 MNHEY and CDR2 SMNVEV come from the germline V gene (reference sequence). V shed 9 bases, J shed 4 bases, and the junction held 16 bases outside the gene matches. The CDR3 sequence is CASTLRRLAGVADTQYF. The CDR3 DNA follows: TGTGCCAGTACCCTTAGACGGCTAGCGGGGGTCGCAGATACGCAGTATTTT.

The chain combines TRBV7-8 with TRBJ2-7; the D gene is possibly TRBD1 (6 bases). The CDR3 consists of 14 residues. Germline V CDR1 and CDR2: SGHVS, FQNEAQ. V was trimmed by 1 base and J by 3 bases, leaving 10 bases between them. DNA for the CDR3: TGTGCCAGCAGCTTAGGGGACATCCGCTACGAGCAGTACTTC. It codes for CASSLGDIRYEQYF.

The chain employs TRBV30 and TRBJ1-2; the D gene is possibly TRBD1 (5 bases). Per the germline V gene, CDR1 is GTSNPN and CDR2 is SVGIG (reference sequence). This CDR3 is 13 amino acids long. Trimming stripped 3 bases from V and 7 bases from J, with 15 bases between. Written as DNA, the CDR3 is TGTGCCTGGAGGGGGGGAGATATCGGTGGCTACACCTTC. It encodes CAWRGGDIGGYTF. Supplemented by reference TRBV30 and TRBJ1-2, the full variable domain reads SQTIHQWPATLVQPVGSPLSLECTVEGTSNPNLYWYRQAAGRGLQLLFYSVGIGQISSEVPQNLSASRPQDRQFILSSKKLLLSDSGFYLCAWRGGDIGGYTFGSGTRLTVV.

This chain links TRBV6-5 with TRBJ1-4, with unresolved D. The CDR3 runs to 14 residues. The germline V gene has CDR1 MNHEY and CDR2 SVGAGI. With 7 bases removed from V and 6 bases from J, the gap between germline ends came to 15 bases. This chain's CDR3 is CASIPSPADEKLFF. The CDR3 DNA is TGTGCCAGCATCCCCTCCCCTGCAGATGAAAAACTGTTTTTT.

The chain uses TRBV27 and TRBJ2-1; no definite D call. Germline V gives CDR1 MNHEY, CDR2 SMNVEV (reference sequence). This CDR3 region has 13 residues. V shed 2 bases and J shed 4 bases, with 6 bases lying between them. The CDR3 reads CASSLDTYNEQFF. The CDR3 bases are TGTGCCAGCAGTTTAGACACTTACAATGAGCAGTTCTTC.

The chain joins TRBV18 to TRBJ2-2, with a tentative D call TRBD2 (5 bases). Between the trimmed V and J ends, which lost 3 bases and 3 bases, there was a span of 17 bases. CDR1 and CDR2 (germline): KGHSH, LQKENI. CDR3 length equals 17 residues. This CDR3 reads CASSPTRSRGDTGELFF. In DNA, the CDR3 is TGTGCCAGCTCACCGACTCGCAGCCGGGGAGACACCGGGGAGCTGTTTTTT.

The V gene is TRBV27, the J gene TRBJ1-2; TRBD1 is a possible D gene (6 bases). The CDR3 is 12 amino acids. Germline V lookup: CDR1 MNHEY, CDR2 SMNVEV (reference sequence). The germline V and J ends were trimmed by 3 bases and 6 bases, with 8 bases remaining between them. CDR3 sequence (DNA): TGTGCCAGCAGTTTCTCAGGGGATGGCTACACCTTC. This encodes CASSFSGDGYTF.

In this sample, this clone turned up once. The J gene is TRBJ2-7, the V gene TRBV29-1, with 9 bases fitting TRBD2. The CDR3 has 13 residues. Germline assignment: CDR1 SQVTM and CDR2 ANQGSEA. Unmatched junction bases numbered 6, after V lost 6 bases and J lost 3 bases. CDR3 region: CSVGGGVLYEQYF. The CDR3 DNA reads as TGCAGCGTAGGCGGGGGGGTTCTCTACGAGCAGTACTTC.

The J gene is TRBJ1-5, the V gene TRBV24-1; 7 nucleotides match TRBD1. Trimming took 6 bases from V and 3 from J; bases not matched to a gene: 22. Per germline, CDR1 KGHDR and CDR2 SFDVKD. This CDR3 spans 20 amino acids. This chain's CDR3 is CATSLVKTGPGVFYNQPQHF. The CDR3 nucleotides read TGTGCCACCAGTTTAGTGAAGACAGGGCCGGGCGTCTTTTACAATCAGCCCCAGCATTTT.

The V and J genes are TRBV7-3 and TRBJ1-2; the D gene is possibly TRBD1 (5 bases). CDR1 and CDR2 (germline): SGHTA, FQGTGA. V dropped 0 bases and J dropped 3 bases, with 8 bases sitting between them. The CDR3 extends over 14 amino acids. This CDR3 is CASSLTATDYGYTF. The CDR3 DNA reads as TGTGCCAGCAGCTTAACAGCGACAGACTATGGCTACACCTTC.

This rearrangement joins TRBV18 to TRBJ1-2, with D possibly matching TRBD1 (6 bases). The length of the CDR3 is 15 residues. Germline V gene sequence: CDR1 KGHSH, CDR2 LQKENI. Deletions cut 4 bases from V and 2 bases from J, with 14 bases between. CDR3: CASSLHREGNYGYTF. The CDR3 nucleotides read TGTGCCAGCTCACTCCACAGGGAAGGAAACTATGGCTACACCTTC.

The CDR3: CASSRTGAHSGNTIYF. CDR3 DNA: TGTGCCAGCAGTCGGACAGGCGCCCACTCTGGAAACACCATATATTTT. The V call is TRBV6-2 or TRBV6-3, the J call TRBJ1-3; 7 bases agree with TRBD1. The CDR3 is 16 residues long. With V trimmed by 5 bases and J by 0 bases, 7 bases remained unmatched. Germline V CDR1 and CDR2: MNHEY, SVGEGT.

The chain combines TRBV30 with TRBJ1-2; 7 nucleotides agree with TRBD1. J gave up 5 bases and V 2 bases, and 5 bases lay outside the gene matches. CDR3 size: 13 residues. Germline assignment: CDR1 GTSNPN and CDR2 SVGIG (reference sequence). CDR3 loop: CAWSRTGVYGYTF. The CDR3 region has the DNA TGTGCCTGGAGTAGGACAGGTGTTTATGGCTACACCTTC.

The chain couples TRBV4-3 to TRBJ1-4; tentative D call: TRBD1 (5 bases). V was trimmed by 3 bases and J by 8 bases, leaving 19 bases between them. Germline values: CDR1 LGHNA, CDR2 YSLEER. This CDR3 region has 16 residues. The CDR3 is CASSQIDQGGKEKLFF. The CDR3 DNA follows: TGCGCCAGCAGCCAGATCGATCAGGGTGGGAAAGAAAAACTGTTTTTT.